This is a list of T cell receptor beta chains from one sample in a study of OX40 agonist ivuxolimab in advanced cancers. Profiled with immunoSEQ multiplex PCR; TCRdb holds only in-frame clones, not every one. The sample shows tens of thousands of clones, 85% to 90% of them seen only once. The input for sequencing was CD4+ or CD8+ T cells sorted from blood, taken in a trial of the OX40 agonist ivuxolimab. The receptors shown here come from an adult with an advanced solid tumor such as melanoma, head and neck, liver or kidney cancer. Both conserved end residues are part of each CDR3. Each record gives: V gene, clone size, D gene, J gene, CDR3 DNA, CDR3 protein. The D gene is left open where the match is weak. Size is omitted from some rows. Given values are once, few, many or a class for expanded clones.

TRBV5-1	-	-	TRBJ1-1	TGCGCCAGCAGCTTGGGGTTACAGGGAGACACTGAAGCTTTCTTT	CASSLGLQGDTEAFF
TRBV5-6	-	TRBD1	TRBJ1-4	TGTGCCAGCAGCTTGGGCTACAGGGGGTCTACTAATGAAAAACTGTTTTTT	CASSLGYRGSTNEKLFF
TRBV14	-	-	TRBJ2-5	TGTGCCAGCAGCCCCCGGATCGATGGCGGAGGGCAGTACTTC	CASSPRIDGGGQYF
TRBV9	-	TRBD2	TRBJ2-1	TGTGCCAGCGGAAGACTAGCGGGTTACAATGAGCAGTTCTTC	CASGRLAGYNEQFF
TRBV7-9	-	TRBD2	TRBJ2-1	TGTGCCAGCAGCACAGCGGGGAAAACCTACAATGAGCAGTTCTTC	CASSTAGKTYNEQFF
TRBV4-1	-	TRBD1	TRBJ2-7	TGCGCCAGCAGCCAAGATAAAGGGACAGGTCTGTACTTC	CASSQDKGTGLYF
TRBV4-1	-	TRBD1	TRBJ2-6	TGCGCCAGCAGCCAACCCTTTTCCTTACCGGGACAGGTTGTCTCTGGGGCCAACGTCCTGACTTTC	CASSQPFSLPGQVVSGANVLTF
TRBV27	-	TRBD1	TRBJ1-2	TGTGCCAGCAGTTCGACAGGGATCTATGGCTACACCTTC	CASSSTGIYGYTF
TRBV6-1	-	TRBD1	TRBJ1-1	TGTGCCAGCAGTGACCGAGACAGGGGGCTCACTGAAGCTTTCTTT	CASSDRDRGLTEAFF
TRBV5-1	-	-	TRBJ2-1	TGCGCCAGCAGCTTGCAGGGGACCCTCAATGAGCAGTTCTTC	CASSLQGTLNEQFF
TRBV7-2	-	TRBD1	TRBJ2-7	TGTGCCAGCAGCCGAGCCCTACAGGGGGCGTACGAGCAGTACTTC	CASSRALQGAYEQYF
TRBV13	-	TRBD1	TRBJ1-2	TGTGCCAGCAGCACCTGGACAGGGGGCAATTATGGCTACACCTTC	CASSTWTGGNYGYTF
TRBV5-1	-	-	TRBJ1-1	TGCGCCAGCAGCTTGGTGGCAGGGGACACTGAAGCTTTCTTT	CASSLVAGDTEAFF
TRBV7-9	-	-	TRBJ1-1	TGTGCCAGCAGCCAACAGGGGAACACTGAAGCTTTCTTT	CASSQQGNTEAFF
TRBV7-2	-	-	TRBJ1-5	TGTGCCAGCAGCTTAGGGGGGTCTAGCAATCAGCCCCAGCATTTT	CASSLGGSSNQPQHF
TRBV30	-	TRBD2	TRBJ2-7	TGTGCCTGGAGTGAGGGACTAGCGGGAACCTACGAGCAGTACTTC	CAWSEGLAGTYEQYF
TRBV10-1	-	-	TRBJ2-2	TGCGCCAGCAGTGGGCAGCCCAACACCGGGGAGCTGTTTTTT	CASSGQPNTGELFF
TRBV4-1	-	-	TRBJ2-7	TGCGCCAGCAGCCAAGGTGGACCGGGACTCTACGAGCAGTACTTC	CASSQGGPGLYEQYF
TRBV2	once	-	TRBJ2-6	TGTGCCAGCAGGATCCGCCTCCAGGGTTCTGGGGCCAACGTCCTGACTTTC	CASRIRLQGSGANVLTF
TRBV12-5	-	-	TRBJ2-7	TGTGCTAGTGGTTTGTCCAATTACGAGCAGTACTTC	CASGLSNYEQYF